The clone carrying this T cell receptor (beta chain) was detected only a few times. Its antigen is not identified. TCRdb analysed the reads with MiXCR anew, one entry per CDR3 protein. The table includes about 740,000 distinct CDR3 sequences, approximately 40% detected once. The record originates from a study of T cell repertoires in cytomegalovirus infection. For the study at large: Indications came from public TCR beta signatures; they pointed to CMV infection and to a matching HLA type.

The CDR3 length is 12 residues. V lost 6 bases and J lost 9, with 12 bases in between. CDR1 is MNHEY and CDR2 is SVGEGT in the germline V gene. Findings of the study overall: HLA-C-restricted, CMV-specific TCR beta clonotypes were dominant ex vivo. The study identified carriers of CMV plus the relevant HLA from cumulative public TCR beta family frequency.

The clonotype originates from a human donor in good health (CMV status not recorded). Some clones in this sample may be carry-over from other donors' samples. Sequences were obtained from PBMCs. J is TRBJ2-1 and V is TRBV6-2 or TRBV6-3; a possible D gene is TRBD1 (7 bases). CDR3 sequence reads: CASSSGGREQFF. The DNA for the CDR3 is TGTGCCAGCAGCTCAGGGGGGCGTGAGCAGTTCTTC.